The 28 T cell receptor beta chains listed next were all sequenced from one sample in a study of T cells in Graves' hyperthyroidism and ophthalmopathy. TCR beta CDR3 region amplification was performed from RNA transcripts. First-round RT-PCR of the TCR CDR3 relied on the HTBI primer set. MiXCR was run by TCRdb on the multiplex PCR reads, yielding one entry per CDR3 protein. The sample has fewer than 900,000 distinct CDR3 sequences, about 17% seen once. Material for sequencing was blood. The receptors originated from a man in his late teens or twenties with Graves' hyperthyroidism.

This clonotype was seen repeatedly, ten times or more. This chain links TRBV7-9 with TRBJ2-1; perhaps TRBD2 as D (6 bases). The V and J ends lost 1 base and 3 bases respectively, with 13 bases between them. The CDR3 extends over 16 amino acids. Per germline, CDR1 SEHNR and CDR2 FQNEAQ (reference sequence). The CDR3 DNA is TGTGCCAGCAGCTTAGTTCAAACGGGAGTCTACAATGAGCAGTTCTTC. This translates into CASSLVQTGVYNEQFF.

V gene TRBV5-4 combines with J gene TRBJ2-5, with D perhaps TRBD1 (7 bases). V was pared by 1 base and J by 3 bases, with 16 bases between. The germline V gene has CDR1 SGHNT and CDR2 YYREEE (reference sequence). The CDR3 contains 16 residues. The CDR3 is CASSLFSRDSKETQYF. As DNA, the CDR3 is TGTGCCAGCAGCTTGTTTTCGCGGGACAGCAAAGAGACCCAGTACTTC.

This clonotype was counted only a few times. The rearrangement joins TRBV7-2 to TRBJ1-2; 9 nucleotides agree with TRBD1. Germline assignment: CDR1 SGHTA and CDR2 FQGNSA. The V segment lost 6 bases and the J segment 0 bases; nucleotides outside the gene matches: 8. The CDR3 spans 16 residues. The CDR3 here is CASRGRTGDANYGYTF. CDR3 bases: TGTGCCAGCAGGGGTAGGACAGGGGATGCTAACTATGGCTACACCTTC.

With respect to this clonotype: One end of the junction fails to match germline, which may point to a read error. The chain recombines TRBV5-8 with TRBJ1-5; 7 bases map to TRBD1. The CDR3 totals 15 residues. The V gene's germline CDR1 is SGHTS and CDR2 YDEGEE. In DNA form, the CDR3 reads TGTGCCAGCAGCTTGGAAGGGGGCCGCAATCGGCCCCAGCATTTT. It translates to CASSLEGGRNRPQHF.

This rearrangement joins TRBV7-2 to TRBJ2-4; no clear D. V lost 2 bases and J lost 2, with 7 bases in between. CDR1 and CDR2 (germline): SGHTA, FQGNSA. The CDR3 loop spans 14 amino acids. CDR3 in amino acids: CASSLLETKNIQYF. The CDR3 DNA is TGTGCCAGCAGCTTATTAGAGACCAAAAACATTCAGTACTTC.

The chain joins TRBV5-1 to TRBJ2-1, with D unclear. Trimming cost V 1 base and J 6 bases, with 8 bases left between them. Germline V gene sequence: CDR1 SGHRS, CDR2 YFSETQ. The CDR3 covers 13 residues. The CDR3: CASSLLQVNEQFF. In DNA form, the CDR3 reads TGCGCCAGCAGCTTGCTTCAGGTCAATGAGCAGTTCTTC.

Concerning this clonotype: At one end, the junction sequence differs from germline, possibly due to a read error. The V and J genes are TRBV28 and TRBJ2-7, with D uncertain. Germline V lookup: CDR1 MDHEN, CDR2 SYDVKM. CDR3 size: 13 residues. The CDR3 protein is CASSLTSSYEHYF. The CDR3 DNA is TGTGCCAGCAGTTTGACCTCCTCCTACGAGCATTACTTC.

The rearrangement uses TRBV29-1 and TRBJ2-1; no clear D. This CDR3 spans 14 amino acids. Germline V gives CDR1 SQVTM, CDR2 ANQGSEA. V was pared by 1 base and J by 2 bases, with 9 bases between. CDR3 amino acids: CSVEVDGPYNEQFF. CDR3 nucleotide sequence: TGCAGCGTTGAAGTGGACGGACCCTACAATGAGCAGTTCTTC.

This clonotype was detected only once. The chain joins TRBV3-1 to TRBJ2-1, with 10 bases aligning to TRBD2. Looked up from germline, CDR1 is LGHDT and CDR2 is YNNKEL (reference sequence). There are 15 residues in the CDR3. V dropped 0 bases and J dropped 9; count of bases not matched to a gene: 5. CDR3 loop: CASSQDGSGRTEQFF. The CDR3 DNA follows: TGTGCCAGCAGCCAAGATGGTAGCGGGAGGACTGAGCAGTTCTTC.

The table lists this clonotype with a few counts. The chain carries TRBV4-3 and TRBJ1-5; D possibly corresponds to TRBD1 (5 bases). The CDR3 runs to 15 residues. CDR1 is LGHNA and CDR2 is YSLEER in the germline V gene. The V end lost 0 bases, the J end lost 6 bases, and 12 bases lay between the germline ends. The CDR3 protein is CASSQDRGGPQPQHF. CDR3 nucleotide sequence: TGCGCCAGCAGCCAAGATAGGGGAGGGCCTCAGCCCCAGCATTTT.

This clonotype came up a few times. The genes are TRBV5-1 and TRBJ1-1; the D gene is possibly TRBD1 (6 bases). V shed 4 bases and J shed 0 bases, with 13 bases lying between them. Germline CDR1 SGHRS, CDR2 YFSETQ. The CDR3 has 15 residues. The CDR3 sequence: CASSLLDSMNTEAFF. Here the CDR3 DNA reads TGCGCCAGCAGCCTTCTGGACAGCATGAACACTGAAGCTTTCTTT.

At least ten counts were recorded for this clonotype. The chain couples TRBV7-3 to TRBJ2-1, with D unclear. There are 16 residues in the CDR3. CDR1 and CDR2 (germline): SGHTA, FQGTGA. The germline V and J ends were trimmed by 0 bases and 4 bases, with 13 bases remaining between them. CDR3 bases: TGTGCCAGCAGCTTAACTCCGGCATCTCCATACAATGAGCAGTTCTTC. It translates to CASSLTPASPYNEQFF.

This clonotype appeared many times. This chain joins TRBV27 and TRBJ2-7; TRBD1 agrees at 8 bases. V dropped 7 bases and J dropped 7; count of bases not matched to a gene: 12. Germline CDR1 reads MNHEY; CDR2 reads SMNVEV (reference sequence). The CDR3 sequence is 14 residues long. This chain's CDR3 is CASTPNQGAGEQYF. CDR3 nucleotides: TGTGCCAGCACACCCAACCAGGGGGCGGGTGAGCAGTACTTC.

V is TRBV4-1 and J is TRBJ2-7, with 9 bases aligning to TRBD2. The junction had 7 bases not matched to a gene; V was cut back by 1 base and J by 3 bases. Germline-derived CDR1 and CDR2 are MGHRA and YSYEKL. This CDR3 has 16 amino acids. In nucleotides, the CDR3 is TGCGCCAGCAGCCAAGGAAGAGGCGGGAGGGACTACGAGCAGTACTTC. It specifies CASSQGRGGRDYEQYF.

The gene calls are TRBV7-3 and TRBJ2-1; 7 bases line up with TRBD2. Germline trimming cut 5 bases from V and 3 bases from J; bases unmatched to any gene: 7. Germline CDR1 is SGHTA and CDR2 is FQGTGA. The CDR3 covers 15 residues. CDR3 DNA sequence: TGTGCCAGCAGCCCGGCGGGAGCTGGCTACAATGAGCAGTTCTTC. Amino acids: CASSPAGAGYNEQFF.

V and J are TRBV7-2 and TRBJ2-3; weak D call: TRBD1 (6 bases). V lost 3 bases and J lost 4, with 11 bases in between. The CDR3 covers 14 residues. CDR1 is SGHTA, CDR2 FQGNSA, per germline. Here the CDR3 reads CASSLRTVPDTQYF. The CDR3 bases are TGTGCCAGCAGCTTGCGGACAGTACCAGATACGCAGTATTTT.

Only a few counts were recorded for this clonotype. The CDR3 loop is CASSQDLGDNEQFF. The DNA of the CDR3 is TGTGCCAGCAGCCAAGATTTAGGTGACAATGAGCAGTTCTTC. The chain has TRBV3-1 and TRBJ2-1; D remains ambiguous. CDR1 and CDR2 (germline): LGHDT, YNNKEL (reference sequence). V lost 0 bases and J 5 bases, leaving 8 bases between the germline ends. CDR3 length: 14 residues.

The table lists this clonotype with many counts. The chain has TRBV2 and TRBJ2-7; D may be TRBD2 (6 bases). CDR3 length: 14 residues. Germline V gene data show CDR1 as SNHLY and CDR2 as FYNNEI. V lost 4 bases and J lost 1, with 11 bases in between. Here the CDR3 DNA reads TGTGCCAGCAGTGCAACCGGGACTTCCTACGAGCAGTACTTC. Amino acid sequence: CASSATGTSYEQYF.

The V call is TRBV5-1, the J call TRBJ2-7; D is ambiguous. V was pared by 5 bases and J by 1 base, with 13 bases between. Per germline, CDR1 SGHRS and CDR2 YFSETQ. CDR3 size: 14 residues. CDR3 DNA sequence: TGCGCCAGCAGACCCACCCTGGGGTCCTACGAGCAGTACTTC. It codes for CASRPTLGSYEQYF.

V is TRBV7-8 and J is TRBJ2-1; 12 bases are a match to TRBD2. Germline assignment: CDR1 SGHVS and CDR2 FQNEAQ. This CDR3 contains 18 residues. The junction had 13 bases not matched to a gene; V was cut back by 4 bases and J by 6 bases. In nucleotides, the CDR3 is TGTGCCAGCAGCTCCATCCAAGGACTAGCGGGGAATGGCAATGAGCAGTTCTTC. It yields the protein CASSSIQGLAGNGNEQFF.

This clonotype was counted a single time. The genes are TRBV18 and TRBJ2-3, with 8 bases aligning to TRBD1. Germline V gene sequence: CDR1 KGHSH, CDR2 LQKENI. Unmatched junction bases numbered 11, after V lost 6 bases and J lost 3 bases. The CDR3 runs to 16 residues. The CDR3 DNA reads TGTGCCAGCTCCCTTTCCGGGACAGGTCCGACAGATACGCAGTATTTT. It codes for CASSLSGTGPTDTQYF.

This clonotype occurred many times. The rearrangement links TRBV24-1 to TRBJ2-3, with D possibly called TRBD1 or TRBD2 (5 bases each). Germline CDR1 is KGHDR and CDR2 is SFDVKD. Deletions cut 1 base from V and 5 bases from J, with 15 bases between. This CDR3 contains 16 residues. The CDR3 DNA sequence: TGTGCCACCAGTGATTTTACGGGGAGCAGGGAAGATACGCAGTATTTT. Protein product: CATSDFTGSREDTQYF.

The table lists this clonotype with many counts. The chain is built from TRBV18 and TRBJ1-2, with 8 bases that match TRBD1. V gave up 5 bases and J gave up 2 bases; unmatched junction bases: 4. This CDR3 spans 14 amino acids. Germline V gene sequence: CDR1 KGHSH, CDR2 LQKENI. This CDR3 reads CASSARDRNYGYTF. In DNA, the CDR3 is TGTGCCAGCTCAGCTCGGGACAGGAACTATGGCTACACCTTC.

This clonotype came up many times. The gene calls are TRBV2 and TRBJ1-4; no reliable D call. The CDR3 loop spans 13 amino acids. CDR1 SNHLY and CDR2 FYNNEI come from the germline V gene. Trimming took 6 bases from V and 0 from J, leaving 5 bases between them. In DNA form, the CDR3 reads TGTGCCAGCAGCCCCTCAACTAATGAAAAACTGTTTTTT. This encodes CASSPSTNEKLFF.

Concerning this clonotype: A much larger clone is a single base away; this may be a read error. The V and J genes are TRBV2 and TRBJ2-1; 7 positions match TRBD1. The germline gives CDR1 SNHLY, CDR2 FYNNEI. The CDR3 loop spans 15 amino acids. The CDR3 protein is CASRIGQANYNEQSF. The DNA for the CDR3 is TGTGCCAGCAGAATTGGACAGGCGAACTACAATGAGCAGTCCTTC.

This rearrangement joins TRBV11-3 to TRBJ1-2; 7 nucleotides line up with TRBD1. The junction had 9 bases not matched to a gene; V was cut back by 8 bases and J by 6 bases. The CDR3 contains 13 residues. Per the germline V gene, CDR1 is SGHNT and CDR2 is YENEEA. Written as DNA, the CDR3 is TGTGCCAGCGGAAGACAGGGAAGTCATGGCTACACCTTC. Translation: CASGRQGSHGYTF.

This clonotype was observed many times. The chain couples TRBV2 to TRBJ1-5; TRBD1 agrees at 12 bases. The CDR3 has 17 amino acids. Germline V gene data show CDR1 as SNHLY and CDR2 as FYNNEI. The V and J ends lost 8 bases and 0 bases, in that order; junction bases with no gene match: 8. CDR3 DNA sequence: TGTGCCAGCTCCGGGACAGGGGGCGGTTATAGCAATCAGCCCCAGCATTTT. Its translation is CASSGTGGGYSNQPQHF. The full variable domain, rest sourced from reference TRBV2 and TRBJ1-5, is EPEVTQTPSHQVTQMGQEVILRCVPISNHLYFYWYRQILGQKVEFLVSFYNNEISEKSEIFDDQFSVERPDGSNFTLKIRSTKLEDSAMYFCASSGTGGGYSNQPQHFGDGTRLSIL.

This clonotype was observed a handful of times. The chain joins TRBV20-1 to TRBJ2-1; D is unclear. CDR1 is DFQATT, CDR2 SNEGSKA, per germline (reference sequence). The CDR3 sequence is 13 residues long. V lost 3 bases and J lost 1, with 7 bases in between. DNA for the CDR3: TGCAGTGCTAGTTCTAGGTCCTACAATGAGCAGTTCTTC. This gives the protein CSASSRSYNEQFF.